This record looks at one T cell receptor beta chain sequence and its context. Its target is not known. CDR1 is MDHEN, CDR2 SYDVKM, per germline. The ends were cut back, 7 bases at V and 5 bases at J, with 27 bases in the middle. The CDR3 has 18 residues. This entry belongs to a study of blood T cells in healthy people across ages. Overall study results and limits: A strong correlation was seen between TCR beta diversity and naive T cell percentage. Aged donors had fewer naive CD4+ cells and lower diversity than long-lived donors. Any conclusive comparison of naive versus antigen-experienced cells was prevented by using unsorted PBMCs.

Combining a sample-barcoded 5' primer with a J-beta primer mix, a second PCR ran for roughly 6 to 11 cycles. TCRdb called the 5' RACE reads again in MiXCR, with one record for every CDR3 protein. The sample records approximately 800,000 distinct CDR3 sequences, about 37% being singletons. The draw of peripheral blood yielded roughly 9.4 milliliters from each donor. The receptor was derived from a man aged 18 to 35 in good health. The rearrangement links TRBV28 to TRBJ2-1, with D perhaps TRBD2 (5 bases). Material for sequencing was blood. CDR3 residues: CASITYLGRGGPNNEQFF. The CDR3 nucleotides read TGTGCCAGCATCACTTACCTGGGCCGCGGAGGTCCCAACAATGAGCAGTTCTTC.